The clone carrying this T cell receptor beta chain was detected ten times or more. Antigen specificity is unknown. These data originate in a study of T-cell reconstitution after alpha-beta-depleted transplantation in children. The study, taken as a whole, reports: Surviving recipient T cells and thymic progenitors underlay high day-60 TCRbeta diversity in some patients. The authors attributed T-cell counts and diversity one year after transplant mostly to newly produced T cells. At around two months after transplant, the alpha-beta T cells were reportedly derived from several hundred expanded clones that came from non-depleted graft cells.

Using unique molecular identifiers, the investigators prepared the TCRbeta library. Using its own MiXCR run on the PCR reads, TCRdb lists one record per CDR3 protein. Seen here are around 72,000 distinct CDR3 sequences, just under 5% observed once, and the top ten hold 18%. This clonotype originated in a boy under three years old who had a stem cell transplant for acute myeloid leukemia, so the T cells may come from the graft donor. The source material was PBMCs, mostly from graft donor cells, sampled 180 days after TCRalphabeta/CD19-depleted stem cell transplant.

The DNA of the CDR3 is TGTGCCAGCAGCCGCAGTTTACTGGGTGAGCAGTTCTTC. This sequence encodes CASSRSLLGEQFF. This chain links TRBV6-2 or TRBV6-3 with TRBJ2-1; no firm D call. CDR1 is MNHEY, CDR2 SVGEGT, per germline. With 6 bases removed from V and 9 bases from J, the gap between germline ends came to 15 bases. CDR3 length: 13 amino acids.